Shown below are 11 T cell receptor beta chains from a single sample sequenced in a study of naive and memory T cell subsets. Both TRBC1 and TRBC2 were covered by a beta constant-region primer of two equimolar oligonucleotides. Four rounds of PCR amplified the ligated cDNA using nested alpha and beta constant-region primers plus SP2. TCRdb re-derived calls from the UMI-ligation and nested PCR reads in MiXCR, one entry per CDR3 protein. The sample has just over 80,000 distinct CDR3 sequences, about 8.2% seen once. The material sequenced was naive CD8+ T cells from blood. These receptors all come from a human donor in good health.

This clonotype was detected only a few times. V gene TRBV7-2 combines with J gene TRBJ2-3; D may correspond to TRBD1 or TRBD2 (6 bases each). Trimming cost V 8 bases and J 2 bases, with 17 bases left between them. This CDR3 region has 15 residues. In germline, CDR1 is SGHTA, CDR2 FQGNSA. The chain's CDR3 is CASSVEGEFTDTQYF. The CDR3 region has the DNA TGTGCCAGCTCCGTGGAGGGGGAGTTCACAGATACGCAGTATTTT.

The chain employs TRBV27 and TRBJ2-3; perhaps TRBD1 as D (5 bases). CDR3 length: 16 amino acids. Germline CDR1 reads MNHEY; CDR2 reads SMNVEV (reference sequence). The V end was cut by 6 bases, the J end by 2 bases, with 18 bases between. CDR3 bases: TGTGCCAGCAGACAGGCTTCGATGACTGTCACAGATACGCAGTATTTT. The encoded protein is CASRQASMTVTDTQYF.

This clonotype was counted a single time. Being one base from a much bigger clone, this may be a read error. The chain links TRBV18 to TRBJ2-1, with 7 bases lining up with TRBD1. Germline CDR1 is KGHSH and CDR2 is LQKENI. This CDR3 region has 14 residues. The CDR3 reads CTSSPGGDYNEQFF. The CDR3 coding sequence is TGTACCAGCTCACCAGGGGGAGATTATAATGAGCAGTTCTTC.

This clonotype was seen many times. As DNA, the CDR3 is TGTGCCAGCAGCGCGCAGGGAGCCAAAAACATTCAGTACTTC. Protein sequence: CASSAQGAKNIQYF. The J gene is TRBJ2-4, the V gene TRBV9; D might be TRBD1 (5 bases). Germline values: CDR1 SGDLS, CDR2 YYNGEE. The V end lost 3 bases, the J end lost 0 bases, and 7 bases lay between the germline ends. The CDR3 runs to 14 residues.

V and J are TRBV4-1 and TRBJ1-5; D is ambiguous. Germline V gene data show CDR1 as MGHRA and CDR2 as YSYEKL. V was pared by 0 bases and J by 9 bases, with 9 bases between. This CDR3 is built from 13 residues. The CDR3 loop reads CASSQDRRTPQHF. CDR3 bases: TGCGCCAGCAGCCAAGATAGGCGGACGCCCCAGCATTTT.

This clonotype showed up many times. This chain uses TRBV6-2 or TRBV6-3 with TRBJ1-1; D may be TRBD1 (5 bases). The CDR3 covers 14 residues. V was pared by 4 bases and J by 3 bases, with 12 bases between. Germline V gives CDR1 MNHEY, CDR2 SVGEGT. DNA of the CDR3: TGTGCCAGCAGTTTTGGGGGTTTCGACACTGAAGCTTTCTTT. Amino acids: CASSFGGFDTEAFF.

This clonotype was counted only a few times. The J gene is TRBJ2-1, the V gene TRBV6-5, with D possibly TRBD2 on 6 matching bases. The CDR3 is 15 residues long. Germline assignment: CDR1 MNHEY and CDR2 SVGAGI. V lost 0 bases and J lost 8, with 14 bases in between. The CDR3 DNA reads TGTGCCAGCAGTTACTCGGGACTCCGAGCGGATGAGCAGTTCTTC. Translated: CASSYSGLRADEQFF.

This chain connects TRBV3-1 to TRBJ2-7; TRBD1 matches 8 bases. This CDR3 is 15 amino acids long. Germline CDR1 reads LGHDT; CDR2 reads YNNKEL (reference sequence). The V gene end was trimmed by 2 bases and the J gene end by 4 bases; junction bases not matched to a gene: 7. CDR3 in DNA: TGTGCCAGCAGCCAAAAAGCGACAGGGGTTTACGAGCAGTACTTC. Protein product: CASSQKATGVYEQYF.

This clonotype was picked up a small number of times. This chain uses TRBV12-3 or TRBV12-4 with TRBJ2-7; D is ambiguous. CDR3 length equals 13 residues. With 8 bases removed from V and 0 bases from J, the gap between germline ends came to 11 bases. CDR3 sequence reads: CASAHPRSYEQYF. CDR3 DNA sequence: TGTGCCAGCGCCCACCCACGCTCCTACGAGCAGTACTTC.

This clonotype was counted ten times or more. This rearrangement joins TRBV29-1 to TRBJ1-1; 7 bases align to TRBD1. The CDR3 is 13 amino acids. Germline V gene sequence: CDR1 SQVTM, CDR2 ANQGSEA. J lost 0 bases, V lost 7 bases, and 5 bases had no gene match. The CDR3 here is CSARQGLNTEAFF. In nucleotides, the CDR3 is TGCAGCGCAAGACAGGGATTGAACACTGAAGCTTTCTTT.

About this clonotype itself: Germline is not matched at one junction end, which may reflect a read error. The genes are TRBV4-2 and TRBJ2-7; possibly TRBD1 for D (5 bases). This CDR3 spans 12 amino acids. The V gene's germline CDR1 is LGHNA and CDR2 YNFKEQ. In DNA form, the CDR3 reads TGTGCCAGCAGCAAAGACAGCTACGAGCAGTACTTC. Translated, it gives CASSKDSYEQYF.